One and the same sample provided the 16 T cell receptor beta chains below, sequenced in a study of blood T cells in healthy people across ages. Together with a sample-barcoded 5' primer, a J-beta primer mix was included in a second PCR lasting about 6 to 11 cycles. From the 5' RACE reads, TCRdb called clonotypes with MiXCR, one entry per CDR3 protein. The table has around 800,000 distinct CDR3 sequences, approximately 55% seen once. Sequencing was carried out using blood. The receptors stem from a man older than 75 in good health.

J is TRBJ2-1 and V is TRBV9; no clear D gene. Germline V gene lookup returns CDR1 SGDLS and CDR2 YYNGEE. V was pared by 3 bases and J by 7 bases, with 17 bases between. The CDR3 extends over 15 amino acids. The CDR3 sequence is CASSAGRSARNEQFF. As DNA, the CDR3 is TGTGCCAGCAGCGCCGGTAGATCCGCAAGGAATGAGCAGTTCTTC.

This clonotype was counted only a few times. The J gene is TRBJ1-4, the V gene TRBV29-1; 7 nucleotides agree with TRBD1. The CDR3 spans 12 residues. Germline V gene sequence: CDR1 SQVTM, CDR2 ANQGSEA. V gave up 5 bases and J gave up 8 bases; unmatched junction bases: 5. The DNA of the CDR3 is TGCAGCGTTTGGCAGGGGGACGAAAAACTGTTTTTT. It codes for CSVWQGDEKLFF.

Here the CDR3 reads CSARERGTSGRFYEQYF. The CDR3, as DNA: TGCAGTGCTAGAGAGCGGGGGACTAGCGGGAGGTTCTACGAGCAGTACTTC. The genes are TRBV20-1 and TRBJ2-7; 15 bases line up with TRBD2. J was trimmed by 3 bases and V by 0 bases; bases with no gene match: 6. Germline V CDR1 and CDR2: DFQATT, SNEGSKA (reference sequence). There are 17 residues in the CDR3.

This rearrangement joins TRBV27 to TRBJ1-4; D gene uncertain. CDR3 length: 18 amino acids. Per the germline V gene, CDR1 is MNHEY and CDR2 is SMNVEV (reference sequence). Trimming took off 2 bases at V and 0 bases at J, with 16 bases between the two ends. This CDR3 is CASSLVGGGRPTNEKLFF. CDR3 nucleotides: TGTGCCAGCAGTTTAGTCGGCGGAGGGAGGCCAACTAATGAAAAACTGTTTTTT.

This chain links TRBV6-5 with TRBJ1-3; perhaps TRBD1 as D (6 bases). The germline V and J ends were trimmed by 6 bases and 0 bases, with 12 bases remaining between them. CDR1 and CDR2 from the germline V gene are MNHEY and SVGAGI. This CDR3 region has 15 residues. CDR3 amino acids: CASSRGADSGNTIYF. In nucleotides, the CDR3 is TGTGCCAGCAGCCGGGGGGCGGACTCTGGAAACACCATATATTTT.

The sample holds a few counts of this clonotype. CDR3 in amino acids: CASSTERGSGEQYF. The CDR3 nucleotides read TGTGCCAGCAGTACAGAAAGAGGGTCTGGCGAGCAGTACTTC. The genes are TRBV25-1 and TRBJ2-5, with a possible D match to TRBD2 (5 bases). Judging by the DNA end, TRBJ2-7 fits better; the J call may be wrong. Germline V gene sequence: CDR1 MGHDK, CDR2 SYGVNS. CDR3 length: 14 residues.

This clonotype showed up just a few times. V gene TRBV28 combines with J gene TRBJ2-7; no clear D. Germline CDR1 is MDHEN and CDR2 is SYDVKM. The CDR3 totals 14 residues. Deletions cut 3 bases from V and 0 bases from J, with 9 bases between. This CDR3 reads CASSLASISYEQYF. The CDR3 DNA sequence: TGTGCCAGCAGTTTGGCTTCTATCTCCTACGAGCAGTACTTC. Full variable domain (outside the CDR3, taken from reference TRBV28 and TRBJ2-7): DVKVTQSSRYLVKRTGEKVFLECVQDMDHENMFWYRQDPGLGLRLIYFSYDVKMKEKGDIPEGYSVSREKKERFSLILESASTNQTSMYLCASSLASISYEQYFGPGTRLTVT.

This clonotype was detected only a few times. The J gene is TRBJ2-4, the V gene TRBV29-1, with 7 bases matching TRBD1. The DNA end is more similar to TRBJ2-7, so the J call may be wrong. The CDR3 extends over 15 amino acids. Germline lookup yields CDR1 SQVTM and CDR2 ANQGSEA. The CDR3: CSVVRDRTLGNEQYF. In DNA form, the CDR3 reads TGCAGCGTTGTCCGGGACAGAACTTTAGGAAACGAGCAGTACTTC.

The chain is built from TRBV5-1 and TRBJ2-1; D is perhaps TRBD2 (6 bases). There are 14 residues in the CDR3. Trimming shortened V by 4 bases and J by 7 bases, and 15 bases separated the two germline ends. Per the germline V gene, CDR1 is SGHRS and CDR2 is YFSETQ. This CDR3 reads CASSPPGARNEQFF. CDR3 DNA: TGCGCCAGCAGCCCTCCGGGAGCGAGGAATGAGCAGTTCTTC.

The rearrangement joins TRBV10-3 to TRBJ2-5; the match to TRBD1 covers 9 bases. Germline V gene data show CDR1 as ENHRY and CDR2 as SYGVKD. The V segment lost 2 bases and the J segment 5 bases; nucleotides outside the gene matches: 6. The CDR3 sequence is 15 residues long. CDR3 in amino acids: CAISEAGTGFETQYF. CDR3 in DNA: TGTGCCATCAGTGAGGCCGGGACAGGGTTCGAGACCCAGTACTTC.

This clonotype was detected a few times. The rearrangement links TRBV7-2 to TRBJ2-7; TRBD2 matches 10 bases. The length of the CDR3 is 15 residues. The junction had 5 bases not matched to a gene; V was cut back by 5 bases and J by 1 base. Germline CDR1 is SGHTA and CDR2 is FQGNSA. CDR3 sequence reads: CASSLPTSGSYEQYF. CDR3 nucleotide sequence: TGTGCCAGCAGCCTCCCGACTAGCGGGTCCTACGAGCAGTACTTC.

This clonotype was detected once. This chain links TRBV10-3 with TRBJ2-1, with D maybe TRBD1 (6 bases). CDR1 and CDR2 (germline): ENHRY, SYGVKD. Trimming took off 7 bases at V and 5 bases at J, with 12 bases between the two ends. The CDR3 runs to 13 residues. CDR3 sequence (DNA): TGTGCCATCAAGGGGCCAGGGGACAATGAGCAGTTCTTC. Translating gives CAIKGPGDNEQFF.

This chain uses TRBV2 with TRBJ1-4; D is uncertain. V was shortened by 6 bases and J by 12 bases, with 11 bases between the two germline ends. This CDR3 region has 11 residues. The germline gives CDR1 SNHLY, CDR2 FYNNEI. The CDR3 region is CASRRARELFF. Written as DNA, the CDR3 is TGTGCCAGCAGGAGAGCTCGAGAACTGTTTTTT.

The J gene is TRBJ2-7, the V gene TRBV15, with 9 bases aligning to TRBD1. Germline-derived CDR1 and CDR2 are LNHNV and YYDKDF (reference sequence). The length of the CDR3 is 16 residues. V was clipped by 0 bases and J by 6 bases; unmatched bases: 9. In DNA form, the CDR3 reads TGTGCCACCAGCAGAGATCAACAGGGGGCGAGCTGCGAGCAGTACTTC. This gives the protein CATSRDQQGASCEQYF.

The chain has TRBV5-6 and TRBJ2-7; D not resolved. V was shortened by 4 bases and J by 0 bases, with 17 bases between the two germline ends. Looked up from germline, CDR1 is SGHDT and CDR2 is YYEEEE. The CDR3 is made up of 16 amino acids. CDR3 sequence reads: CASSALGGETSYEQYF. The CDR3 nucleotides read TGTGCCAGCAGCGCATTAGGTGGCGAAACCTCCTACGAGCAGTACTTC.

The chain combines TRBV6-5 with TRBJ2-5; TRBD1 matches 8 bases. The CDR3 runs 18 residues. From germline, CDR1 is MNHEY and CDR2 SVGAGI. J gave up 5 bases and V 1 base, and 15 bases lay outside the gene matches. The CDR3 loop is CASSYLGQVPNRQETQYF. CDR3 sequence (DNA): TGTGCCAGCAGTTACTTGGGACAGGTCCCCAACCGCCAGGAGACCCAGTACTTC.